These T cell receptor beta chains were read from a single sample in a study of blood T cell repertoires in COVID-19. Measured with immunoSEQ multiplex PCR; TCRdb has only the in-frame clones, and not every one. The repertoire holds about 72,000 clones, with approximately 80% as singletons. The sequenced sample consisted of peripheral blood. The receptors were gathered from a man between 60 and 75 years old with acute or convalescent COVID-19. The conserved cysteine and the conserved F or W are not part of the CDR3 here. The D gene is left open where the match is weak. Clone size is not always given. Where it is, it says once, few, many or a class for expanded clones.

>TRBD1|NA|TRBV19
ASRLRHTGVRDNQPQH
>TRBD1|medium-sized|TRBV6-5
ASSPGGFTDTQY
>NA|NA|TRBV19
ASTPRETQY
>NA|NA|TRBV4-3
ASSQEAQGRDGYT
>NA|NA|TRBV7-2
ASSFESGFQETQY
>NA|NA|TRBV7-6
ASSLENPGPYNSPLH
>TRBD1|few|TRBV9
ASDRGGTGELF
>NA|NA|TRBV10-2
ASSVVRSNTEAF
>TRBD1|NA|TRBV3-1/TRBV3-2
ASRLTSGGNEQY
>NA|NA|TRBV19
ASSMGQVPNQPQH
>NA|once|TRBV7-9
ASSLGELNGYT
>NA|once|TRBV7-2
ASSLEDSPGVDEQF
>NA|NA|TRBV5-1
ASSGHQSGGNSPLH
>NA|few|TRBV30
AAQGSRSGANVLT
>TRBD1|NA|TRBV2
ASSEWDRPYTDTQY
>NA|NA|TRBV5-1
ASSPSPTDFYEQY
>TRBD1|NA|TRBV24-1
ATSDSGTGSYNEQF
>NA|NA|TRBV6-5
ASRGRGSSGNTIY
>TRBD2|NA|TRBV29-1
SAGGGLRETQY
>TRBD1|NA|TRBV7-6
ASSPLMGTDLEKLF
>TRBD2|NA|TRBV9
ASSLTSGGAGEQF
>TRBD1|NA|TRBV19
ASSGTANYGYT
>TRBD1|NA|TRBV19
ASSIRGHQPQH
>TRBD1|NA|TRBV30
AWSNRDRGPYNEQF
>NA|NA|TRBV24-1
ATCLNNRERTPGNTIY
>NA|NA|TRBV29-1
SVELDEKLF
>TRBD2|NA|TRBV24-1
ATGAGGTDTQY
>TRBD1|few|TRBV9
ASSRTGDYGYT